There are a few counts of the clone carrying this TCR beta chain. The antigen is undetermined. The sample is drawn from a study of cytomegalovirus exposure and HLA in healthy donors. The germline V and J ends were trimmed by 0 bases and 0 bases, with 5 bases remaining between them. This CDR3 comprises 14 residues. Researchers ran the PCR with 60 Vbeta and 13 Jbeta primers. Sequenced by immunoSEQ multiplex PCR; TCRdb stores in-frame clones only, minus some. The sample records approximately 100,000 clones, 74% being singletons. Overall study findings and caveats: HLA restriction was apparent for most CMV-associated TCR beta chains in a later analysis.

The TCR comes from a human donor in good health. The V and J genes are TRBV23-1 and TRBJ1-1; D gene ambiguous. TRBV23-1 qualifies as an ORF whose function is uncertain. Sequencing was done on a sample of PBMCs. The chain's CDR3 is CASSQSAVNTEAFF. CDR3 nucleotide sequence: TGCGCCAGCAGTCAATCGGCAGTGAACACTGAAGCTTTCTTT.